The following is a T cell receptor beta chain sequence with its context. Antigen: not known. The sample belongs to a study of cytomegalovirus exposure and HLA in healthy donors. Study-wide findings and caveats: Judged likely to be a sequencing artifact was a cluster of highly shared sequence variants. Through in vitro validation, three CMV-associated chains were shown to be specific for CMV antigens. Earlier analysis looked at TCR beta V segments, and most were productive about 87% or about 30% of the time.

Both 60 Vbeta primers and 13 Jbeta primers went into the PCR. Using immunoSEQ multiplex PCR, the repertoire was profiled, and TCRdb retains in-frame clones only, with some absent. The clone table shows roughly 120,000 clones, with the ten largest holding roughly 1%. This receptor was obtained from a man aged 18 to 29 in good health and CMV-seronegative. The sequenced sample was PBMCs.

The CDR3 DNA is TGTGCCAGCAGCTTTACAGGGCTGGAGACCCAGTACTTC. This encodes CASSFTGLETQYF. The chain employs TRBV6-5 and TRBJ2-5; possibly TRBD1 for D (6 bases). V gave up 6 bases and J gave up 5 bases, with 13 bases separating them. Germline V CDR1 and CDR2: MNHEY, SVGAGI. CDR3 length: 13 residues.